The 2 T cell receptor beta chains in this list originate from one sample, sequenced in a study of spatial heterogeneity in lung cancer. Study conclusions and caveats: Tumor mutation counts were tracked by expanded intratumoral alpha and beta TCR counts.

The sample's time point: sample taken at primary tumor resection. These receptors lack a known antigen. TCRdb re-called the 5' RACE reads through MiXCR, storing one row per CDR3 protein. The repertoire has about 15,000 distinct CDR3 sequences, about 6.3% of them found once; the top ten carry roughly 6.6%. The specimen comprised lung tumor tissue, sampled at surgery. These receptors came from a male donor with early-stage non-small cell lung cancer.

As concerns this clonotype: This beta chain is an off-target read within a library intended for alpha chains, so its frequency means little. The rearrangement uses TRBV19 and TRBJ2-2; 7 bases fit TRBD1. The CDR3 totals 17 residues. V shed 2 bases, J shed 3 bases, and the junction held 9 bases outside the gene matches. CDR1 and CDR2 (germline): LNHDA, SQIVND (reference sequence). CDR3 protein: CASSILRTGGHTGELFF. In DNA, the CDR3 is TGTGCCAGTAGTATACTTCGGACAGGCGGACACACCGGGGAGCTGTTTTTT.

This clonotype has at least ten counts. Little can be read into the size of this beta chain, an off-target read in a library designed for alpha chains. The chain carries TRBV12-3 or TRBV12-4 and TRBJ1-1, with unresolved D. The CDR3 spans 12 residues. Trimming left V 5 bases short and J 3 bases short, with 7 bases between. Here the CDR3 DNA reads TGTGCCAGCAGTAAAATATACACTGAAGCTTTCTTT. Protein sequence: CASSKIYTEAFF.